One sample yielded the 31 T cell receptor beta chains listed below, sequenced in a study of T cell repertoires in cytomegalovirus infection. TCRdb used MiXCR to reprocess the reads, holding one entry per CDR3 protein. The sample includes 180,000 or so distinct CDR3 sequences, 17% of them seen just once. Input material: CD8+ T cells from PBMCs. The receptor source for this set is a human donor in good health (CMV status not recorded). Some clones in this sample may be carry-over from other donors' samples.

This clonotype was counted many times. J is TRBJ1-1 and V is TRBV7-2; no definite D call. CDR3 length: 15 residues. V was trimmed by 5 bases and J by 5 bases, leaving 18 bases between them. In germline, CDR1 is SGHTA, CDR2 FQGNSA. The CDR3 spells CASSPGLLDPTEAFF. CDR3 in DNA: TGTGCCAGCAGCCCGGGTTTGTTGGACCCAACTGAAGCTTTCTTT.

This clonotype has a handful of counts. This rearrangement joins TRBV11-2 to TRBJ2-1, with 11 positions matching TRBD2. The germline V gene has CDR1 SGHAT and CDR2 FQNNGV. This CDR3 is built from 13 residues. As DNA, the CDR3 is TGTACCTCCGGGACTAGCGGTTACAATGAGCAGTTCTTC. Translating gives CTSGTSGYNEQFF.

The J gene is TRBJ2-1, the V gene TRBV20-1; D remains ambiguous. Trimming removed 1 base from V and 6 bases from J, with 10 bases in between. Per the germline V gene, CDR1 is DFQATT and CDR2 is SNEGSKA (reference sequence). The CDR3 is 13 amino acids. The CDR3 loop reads CSARGSNTNEQFF. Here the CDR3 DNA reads TGCAGTGCTAGAGGGTCTAACACCAATGAGCAGTTCTTC.

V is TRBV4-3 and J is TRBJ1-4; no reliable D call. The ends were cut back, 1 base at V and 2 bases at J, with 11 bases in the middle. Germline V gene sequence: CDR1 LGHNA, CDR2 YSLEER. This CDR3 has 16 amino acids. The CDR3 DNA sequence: TGCGCCAGCAGCCAAGGGGTTGTGGGCACTAATGAAAAACTGTTTTTT. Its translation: CASSQGVVGTNEKLFF.

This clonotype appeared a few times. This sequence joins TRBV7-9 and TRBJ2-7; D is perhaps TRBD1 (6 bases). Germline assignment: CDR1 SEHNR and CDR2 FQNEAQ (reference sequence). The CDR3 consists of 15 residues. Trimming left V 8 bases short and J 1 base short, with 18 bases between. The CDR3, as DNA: TGTGCCAGCTCTCCCCCGGACAGAGTTTCCTACGAGCAGTACTTC. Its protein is CASSPPDRVSYEQYF.

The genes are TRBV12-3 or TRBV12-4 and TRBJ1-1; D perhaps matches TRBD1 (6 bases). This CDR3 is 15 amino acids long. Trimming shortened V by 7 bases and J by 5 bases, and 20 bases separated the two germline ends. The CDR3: CASIRGGVLGTEAFF. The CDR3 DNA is TGTGCCAGCATCCGAGGGGGGGTTTTGGGAACTGAAGCTTTCTTT.

CDR3 region: CASSQGIETDLWGYTF. The CDR3 DNA is TGCGCCAGCAGCCAAGGTATCGAGACGGACCTATGGGGCTACACCTTC. The chain joins TRBV4-1 to TRBJ1-2; D uncertain. The CDR3 has 16 amino acids. From germline, CDR1 is MGHRA and CDR2 YSYEKL. V lost 1 base, J lost 8 bases, and 20 bases lay in between.

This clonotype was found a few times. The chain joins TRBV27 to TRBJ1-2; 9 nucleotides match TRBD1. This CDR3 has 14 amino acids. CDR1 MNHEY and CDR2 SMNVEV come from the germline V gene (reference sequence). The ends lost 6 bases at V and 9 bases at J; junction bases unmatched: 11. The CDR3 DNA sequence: TGTGCCAGCAGGGACCCGGGACAGGGAAGAAGCTACACCTTC. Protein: CASRDPGQGRSYTF.

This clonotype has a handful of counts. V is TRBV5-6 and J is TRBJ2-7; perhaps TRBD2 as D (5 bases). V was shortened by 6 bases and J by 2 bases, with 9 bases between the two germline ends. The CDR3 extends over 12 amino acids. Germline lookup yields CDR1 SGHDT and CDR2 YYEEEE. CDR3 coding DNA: TGTGCCAGCACTACCGGGGCCTACGAGCAGTACTTC. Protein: CASTTGAYEQYF.

The CDR3 loop reads CASSGTSGLGETQYF. Written as DNA, the CDR3 is TGCGCCAGCAGCGGGACTAGCGGCTTAGGGGAGACCCAGTACTTC. The rearrangement uses TRBV10-2 and TRBJ2-5, with 11 bases that match TRBD2. The CDR3 covers 15 residues. Germline CDR1 and CDR2: WSHSY and SAAADI. V trimming: 6 bases; J trimming: 5 bases; junction bases outside the gene matches: 8.

CDR3 bases: TGTGCCAGCAGTCATAGGGGGACTAGCGACGAGCAGTACTTC. This sequence encodes CASSHRGTSDEQYF. The chain carries TRBV28 and TRBJ2-7; TRBD2 agrees at 10 bases. CDR1 MDHEN and CDR2 SYDVKM come from the germline V gene. The CDR3 spans 14 residues. V was pared by 5 bases and J by 5 bases, with 6 bases of the junction left unmatched.

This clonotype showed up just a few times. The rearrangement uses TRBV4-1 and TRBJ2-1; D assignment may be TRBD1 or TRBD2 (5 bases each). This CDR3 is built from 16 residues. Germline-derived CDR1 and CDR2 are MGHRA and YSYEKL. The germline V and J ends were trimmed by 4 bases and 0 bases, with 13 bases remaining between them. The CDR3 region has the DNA TGCGCCAGCAGCCCTGGGACGGCAAGCTCCTACAATGAGCAGTTCTTC. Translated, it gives CASSPGTASSYNEQFF.

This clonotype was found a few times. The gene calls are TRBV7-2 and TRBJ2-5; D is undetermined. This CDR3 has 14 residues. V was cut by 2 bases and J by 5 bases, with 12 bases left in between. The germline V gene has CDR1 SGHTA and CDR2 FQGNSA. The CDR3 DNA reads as TGTGCCAGCAGCTTACGTGGGTTCTTGGAGACCCAGTACTTC. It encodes CASSLRGFLETQYF.

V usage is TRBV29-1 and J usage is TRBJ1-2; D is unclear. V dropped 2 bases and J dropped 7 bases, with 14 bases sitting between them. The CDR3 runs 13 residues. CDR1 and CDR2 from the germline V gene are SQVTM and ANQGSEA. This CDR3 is CSVEWGQAPGYTF. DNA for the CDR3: TGCAGCGTTGAATGGGGTCAGGCCCCTGGCTACACCTTC.

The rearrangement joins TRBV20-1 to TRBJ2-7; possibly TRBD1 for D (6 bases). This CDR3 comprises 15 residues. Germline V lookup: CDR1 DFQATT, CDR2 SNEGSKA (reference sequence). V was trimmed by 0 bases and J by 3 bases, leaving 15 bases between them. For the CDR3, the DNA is TGCAGTGCTAGAGATATGTTGGGGGCTAGCTACGAGCAGTACTTC. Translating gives CSARDMLGASYEQYF.

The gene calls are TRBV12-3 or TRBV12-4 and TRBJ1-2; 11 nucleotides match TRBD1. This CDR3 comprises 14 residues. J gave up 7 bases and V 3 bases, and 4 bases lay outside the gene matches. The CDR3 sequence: CASSFGTGGGGYTF. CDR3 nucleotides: TGTGCCAGCAGTTTCGGGACAGGGGGAGGTGGCTACACCTTC.

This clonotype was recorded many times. The CDR3 is CASSLEAAGSKTQYF. In nucleotides, the CDR3 is TGTGCCAGCAGCTTAGAGGCCGCGGGTTCGAAGACCCAGTACTTC. The chain couples TRBV7-9 to TRBJ2-5, with TRBD2 as a possible D gene (5 bases). This CDR3 is built from 15 residues. Germline CDR1 and CDR2: SEHNR and FQNEAQ (reference sequence). The V end was cut by 1 base, the J end by 6 bases, with 15 bases between.

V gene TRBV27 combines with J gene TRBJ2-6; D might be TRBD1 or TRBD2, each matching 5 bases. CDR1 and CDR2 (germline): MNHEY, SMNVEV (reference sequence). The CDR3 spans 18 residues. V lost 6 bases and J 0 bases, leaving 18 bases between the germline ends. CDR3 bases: TGTGCCAGCAGCCAGTTAGGGGCAGGGAGCTCTGGGGCCAACGTCCTGACTTTC. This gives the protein CASSQLGAGSSGANVLTF.

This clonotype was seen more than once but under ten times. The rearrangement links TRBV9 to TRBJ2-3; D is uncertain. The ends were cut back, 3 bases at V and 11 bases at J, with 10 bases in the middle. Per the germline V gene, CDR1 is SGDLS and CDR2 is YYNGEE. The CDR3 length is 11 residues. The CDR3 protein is CASSDPPVQYF. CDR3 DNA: TGTGCCAGCAGCGACCCCCCAGTGCAGTATTTT. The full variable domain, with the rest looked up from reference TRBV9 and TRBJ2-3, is DSGVTQTPKHLITATGQRVTLRCSPRSGDLSVYWYQQSLDQGLQFLIQYYNGEERAKGNILERFSAQQFPDLHSELNLSSLELGDSALYFCASSDPPVQYFGPGTRLTVL.

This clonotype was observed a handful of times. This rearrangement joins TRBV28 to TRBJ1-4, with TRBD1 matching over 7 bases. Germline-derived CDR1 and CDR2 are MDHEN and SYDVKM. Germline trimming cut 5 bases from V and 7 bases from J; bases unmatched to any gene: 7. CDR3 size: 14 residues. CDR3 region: CASSTRQGGEKLFF. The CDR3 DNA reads TGTGCCAGCAGTACCAGACAGGGAGGTGAAAAACTGTTTTTT.

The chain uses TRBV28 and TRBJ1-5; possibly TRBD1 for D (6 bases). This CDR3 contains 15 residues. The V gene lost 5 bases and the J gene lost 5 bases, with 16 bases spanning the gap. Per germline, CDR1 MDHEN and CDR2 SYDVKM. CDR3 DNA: TGTGCCAGCAGTCCGATCCAGGGGAGAGATCAGCCCCAGCATTTT. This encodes CASSPIQGRDQPQHF.

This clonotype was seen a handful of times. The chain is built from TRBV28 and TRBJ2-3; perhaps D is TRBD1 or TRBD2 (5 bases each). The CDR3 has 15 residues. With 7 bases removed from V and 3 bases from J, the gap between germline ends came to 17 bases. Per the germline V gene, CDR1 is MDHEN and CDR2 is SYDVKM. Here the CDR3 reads CASTRQGERTDTQYF. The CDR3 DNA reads TGTGCCAGCACCAGGCAGGGAGAGAGGACAGATACGCAGTATTTT.

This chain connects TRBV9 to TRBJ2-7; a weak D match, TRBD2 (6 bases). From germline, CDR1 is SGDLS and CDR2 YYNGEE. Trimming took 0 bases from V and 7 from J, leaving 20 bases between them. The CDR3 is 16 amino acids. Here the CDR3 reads CASSVVASSDPREQYF. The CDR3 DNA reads TGTGCCAGCAGCGTAGTCGCGTCTAGCGATCCTAGAGAGCAGTACTTC.

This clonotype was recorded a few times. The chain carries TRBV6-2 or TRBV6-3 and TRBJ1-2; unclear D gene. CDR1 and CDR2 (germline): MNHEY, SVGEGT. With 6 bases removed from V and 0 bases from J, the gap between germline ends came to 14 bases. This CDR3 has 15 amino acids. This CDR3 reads CASSDIPDANYGYTF. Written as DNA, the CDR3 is TGTGCCAGCAGCGATATACCGGATGCTAACTATGGCTACACCTTC.

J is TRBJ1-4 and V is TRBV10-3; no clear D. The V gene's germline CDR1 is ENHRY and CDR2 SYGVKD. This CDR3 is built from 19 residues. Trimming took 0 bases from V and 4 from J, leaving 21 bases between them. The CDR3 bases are TGTGCCATCAGTGAGTCAAAGGGCATACCCCGTGAGGGTAATGAAAAACTGTTTTTT. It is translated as CAISESKGIPREGNEKLFF.

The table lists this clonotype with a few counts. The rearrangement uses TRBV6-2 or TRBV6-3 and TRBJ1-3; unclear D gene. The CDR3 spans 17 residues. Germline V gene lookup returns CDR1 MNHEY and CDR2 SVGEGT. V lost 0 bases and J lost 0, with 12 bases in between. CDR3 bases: TGTGCCAGCAGTTACTCCGGAAACACGGACTCTGGAAACACCATATATTTT. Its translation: CASSYSGNTDSGNTIYF.

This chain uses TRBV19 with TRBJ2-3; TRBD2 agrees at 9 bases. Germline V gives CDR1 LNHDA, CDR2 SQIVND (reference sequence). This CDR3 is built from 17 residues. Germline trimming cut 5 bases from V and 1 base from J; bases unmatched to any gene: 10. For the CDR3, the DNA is TGTGCCAGTAGTTTTCGTCGGGCTAGCGGGGGCACAGATACGCAGTATTTT. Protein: CASSFRRASGGTDTQYF.

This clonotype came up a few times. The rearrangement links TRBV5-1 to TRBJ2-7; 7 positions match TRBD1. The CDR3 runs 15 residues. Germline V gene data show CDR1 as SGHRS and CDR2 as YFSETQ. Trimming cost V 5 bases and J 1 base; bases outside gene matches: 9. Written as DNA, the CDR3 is TGCGCCAGCAGTGTGGACAGGAGCTCTTCCTACGAGCAGTACTTC. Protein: CASSVDRSSSYEQYF.

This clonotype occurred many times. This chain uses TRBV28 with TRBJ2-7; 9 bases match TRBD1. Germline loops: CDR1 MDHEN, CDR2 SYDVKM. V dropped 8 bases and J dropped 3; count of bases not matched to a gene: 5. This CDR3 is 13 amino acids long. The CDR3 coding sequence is TGTGCCAGCGGCGGACAGGGGATCTACGAGCAGTACTTC. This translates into CASGGQGIYEQYF.

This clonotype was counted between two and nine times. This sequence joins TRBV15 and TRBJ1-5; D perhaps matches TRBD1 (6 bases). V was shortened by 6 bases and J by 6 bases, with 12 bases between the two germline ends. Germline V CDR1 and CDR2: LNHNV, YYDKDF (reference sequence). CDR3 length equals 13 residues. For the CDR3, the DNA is TGTGCCACCAGTCGGAGGGGGGGTCAGCCCCAGCATTTT. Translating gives CATSRRGGQPQHF.

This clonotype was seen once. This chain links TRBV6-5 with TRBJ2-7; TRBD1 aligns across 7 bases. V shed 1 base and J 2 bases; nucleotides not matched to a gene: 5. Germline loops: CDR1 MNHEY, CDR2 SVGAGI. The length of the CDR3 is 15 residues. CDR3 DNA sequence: TGTGCCAGCAGTTACTTGACAGGGTCGACCTACGAGCAGTACTTC. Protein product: CASSYLTGSTYEQYF.